These T cell receptor beta chains were read from a single sample in a study of shared clonotypes between healthy human individuals. TCRdb's table, derived via immunoSEQ multiplex PCR, lists solely in-frame clones and lacks some. The sample includes about 2,500,000 clones, around 90% of them seen just once. The sequenced material came from naive CD4+ T cells sorted from blood. These receptors all come from a man aged 18 to 30 in good health. Both conserved end residues are part of each CDR3. D genes are given only for firm matches. Clone sizes are given selectively: once, few, many, or a class where the clone is expanded.

-	TRBV5-1	-	TRBJ2-3	TGCGCCAGCAGCTTCGGACACGAAAGAGTGGATACGCAGTATTTT	CASSFGHERVDTQYF
TRBD1	TRBV28	-	TRBJ1-5	TGTGCCAGCACCCAAGGAGGACAGGGCAATCAGCCCCAGCATTTT	CASTQGGQGNQPQHF
-	TRBV9	-	TRBJ1-4	TGTGCCAGCAGCGTAGGTGCTGCAACTAATGAAAAACTGTTTTTT	CASSVGAATNEKLFF
-	TRBV21-1	-	TRBJ2-6	TGTGCCAGCAGCCAACCCGGGACAGGGTTATACTCTGGGGCCAACGTCCTGACTTTC	CASSQPGTGLYSGANVLTF
-	TRBV9	-	TRBJ2-1	TGTGCCAGCAGCCCCAGAGCGGGTGAGCTCCCTCGAACCTACAATGAGCAGTTCTTC	CASSPRAGELPRTYNEQFF
TRBD1	TRBV5-4	once	TRBJ2-5	TGTGCCAGCAGCGGTGGGACAGGGGGACAAGAGACCCAGTACTTC	CASSGGTGGQETQYF
-	TRBV6-1	-	TRBJ2-5	TGTGCCAGCAGTGAAGAGCAGGGCTGGGAGACCCAGTACTTC	CASSEEQGWETQYF
TRBD1	TRBV9	once	TRBJ2-3	TGTGCCAGCAGCCCAAGGGACAGGGTTCGGCCAGATACGCAGTATTTT	CASSPRDRVRPDTQYF
-	TRBV5-4	-	TRBJ2-1	TGTGCCAGCAGCGCCGGAAGGGGTGAGGGGTATGAGCAGTTCTTC	CASSAGRGEGYEQFF
-	TRBV7-8	-	TRBJ1-2	TGTGCCAGCAGCTTAGAGAGTCCCTATGGCTACACCTTC	CASSLESPYGYTF
-	TRBV25-1	-	TRBJ2-1	TGTGCCAGCAGCGAGGCATCTGAGCAGTTCTTC	CASSEASEQFF
-	TRBV18	-	TRBJ2-3	TGTGCCAGCTCGCCCAGCGGAGCGGTTGCTAGCACAGATACGCAGTATTTT	CASSPSGAVASTDTQYF
TRBD1	TRBV28	-	TRBJ2-7	TGTGCCAGCAGTTTAGGGGACAGGGTCGAGCAGTACTTC	CASSLGDRVEQYF
TRBD1	TRBV2	few	TRBJ1-2	TGTGCCAGCACCCGGGACAGGGCTGGCTACACCTTC	CASTRDRAGYTF
-	TRBV6-6	-	TRBJ2-1	TGTGCCAGCAGTTCCCCCGGGACTCTCTACAATGAGCAGTTCTTC	CASSSPGTLYNEQFF
-	TRBV10-3	-	TRBJ2-1	TGTGCCATCAGTGACGGCCAGAGCTCCTACAATGAGCAGTTCTTC	CAISDGQSSYNEQFF
-	TRBV7-8	once	TRBJ2-7	TGTGCCAGCAGCGCCCGGGACACCTCCTACGAGCAGTACTTC	CASSARDTSYEQYF
TRBD2	TRBV5-4	-	TRBJ2-2	TGTGCCAGCACCTTGGGGGGACTAGCGGGAGGGCAGGCCGGGGAGCTGTTTTTT	CASTLGGLAGGQAGELFF
-	TRBV19	-	TRBJ1-2	TGTGCCAGTAGTACCGTAATCAGCTATGGCTACACCTTC	CASSTVISYGYTF
-	TRBV7-2	once	TRBJ1-5	TGTGCCAGCAGCCACGGACAGCACAATCAGCCCCAGCATTTT	CASSHGQHNQPQHF
-	TRBV6-1	-	TRBJ2-4	TGTGCCAGCCGCAGGGTTGCCAAAAACATTCAGTACTTC	CASRRVAKNIQYF
TRBD2	TRBV6-5	-	TRBJ2-2	TGTGCCAGCACTCGAGCGGGAGTCACCGGGGAGCTGTTTTTT	CASTRAGVTGELFF
-	TRBV7-9	-	TRBJ1-2	TGTGCCAGCAGCTTAGGGCAGGCCAGACTCTATGGCGGCTACACCTTC	CASSLGQARLYGGYTF
-	TRBV11-2	-	TRBJ2-7	TGTGCCAGCAGCTTAGGAGTAGTCCCAGGCTCCTACGAGCAGTACTTC	CASSLGVVPGSYEQYF
-	TRBV18	-	TRBJ2-7	TGTGCCAGCTCACCTCCGTCAAAGGGTGCCTACGAGCAGTACTTC	CASSPPSKGAYEQYF
-	TRBV7-2	-	TRBJ2-7	TGTGCCAGCAGCCCGGGCGGGCAAAACTCCTACGAGCAGTACTTC	CASSPGGQNSYEQYF
TRBD2	TRBV4-1	-	TRBJ2-1	TGCGCCAGCAGCCAAGGGAGAACGGCGGGGGGGCCGTACAATGAGCAGTTCTTC	CASSQGRTAGGPYNEQFF
-	TRBV7-9	-	TRBJ1-1	TGTGCCAGCAGCCTACTGGGTGGCGGGGCCGAAGCTTTCTTT	CASSLLGGGAEAFF
TRBD2	TRBV2	-	TRBJ2-2	TGTGCCAGCAGCCAGACTAGCGGGAGGGCGAACACCGGGGAGCTGTTTTTT	CASSQTSGRANTGELFF
-	TRBV14	-	TRBJ1-1	TGTGCCAGCAGTGATAACACTGAAGCTTTCTTT	CASSDNTEAFF
TRBD2	TRBV18	-	TRBJ2-1	TGTGCCAGCTCACCACCGGCTAGCGGACTTATATACAATGAGCAGTTCTTC	CASSPPASGLIYNEQFF
TRBD1	TRBV6-5	-	TRBJ2-7	TGTGCCAGCAGCCCGGGACAGGCGACGACCTACGAGCAGTACTTC	CASSPGQATTYEQYF
-	TRBV7-4	-	TRBJ2-5	TGTGCCACCCGGACTGGGGTGTACCAAGAGACCCAGTACTTC	CATRTGVYQETQYF
-	TRBV2	-	TRBJ2-2	TGTGCCAGCAGTGAACAGAACACCGGGGAGCTGTTTTTT	CASSEQNTGELFF
TRBD1	TRBV29-1	-	TRBJ1-4	TGCAGCGTCGAAAGGGACAGCGAAAAACTGTTTTTT	CSVERDSEKLFF
TRBD1	TRBV19	-	TRBJ1-5	TGTGCCAGTAGTATAGGATCGGGGAGTACAGGGGACAATCAGCCCCAGCATTTT	CASSIGSGSTGDNQPQHF
-	TRBV4-2	once	TRBJ2-1	TGTGCCAGCGGAGCCGTAAAGGCTGTAGACAATGAGCAGTTCTTC	CASGAVKAVDNEQFF
-	TRBV10-1	-	TRBJ1-2	TGCGCCAGCAGTGAGTCCCAGGTCTCTGGCTACACCTTC	CASSESQVSGYTF
TRBD1	TRBV5-1	-	TRBJ2-1	TGCGCCAGCAGCCCCACAGGGGTAGATTACAATGAGCAGTTCTTC	CASSPTGVDYNEQFF
-	TRBV21-1	once	TRBJ2-6	TGTGCCAGCAGCTCGAGCCCGGGACAGCAAAACTCTGGGGCCAACGTCCTGACTTTC	CASSSSPGQQNSGANVLTF
-	TRBV5-1	-	TRBJ2-5	TGCGCCAGCAGCTTCAGTCAGGGGGAGACCCAGTACTTC	CASSFSQGETQYF
-	TRBV18	-	TRBJ1-3	TGTGCCAGCTCACCAGCATCAGGCCTCGGAAACACCATATATTTT	CASSPASGLGNTIYF
TRBD1	TRBV6-1	-	TRBJ2-1	TGTGCCAGCAGTGACACGACAGGGGCCCTTTTAGGGCAGTTCTTC	CASSDTTGALLGQFF
TRBD2	TRBV5-1	-	TRBJ2-1	TGCGCCAGCAGCTTTGGCGGGGGGGCCGTCAATGAGCAGTTCTTC	CASSFGGGAVNEQFF